This T cell receptor (beta chain) was sequenced in a study of naive and memory T cell subsets. Findings of the study overall: Over 85% of naive TCR sequences appeared only once, unlike memory subsets. No ground truth validated the naive and memory repertoire findings. In CD4 and CD8 cells, diversity dropped from naive through EMRA.

As regards this clonotype: Its antigen is not identified.

Both TRBC1 and TRBC2 were covered by a beta constant-region primer of two equimolar oligonucleotides. A single record per CDR3 protein comes from TCRdb applying MiXCR to the UMI-ligation and nested PCR reads. The data contain about 80,000 distinct CDR3 sequences, around 13% of them singletons. The V and J ends lost 4 bases and 7 bases respectively, with 10 bases between them. Germline V gene lookup returns CDR1 LGHNA and CDR2 YNFKEQ. The CDR3 runs to 12 residues. Sequenced: central memory CD4+ T cells from blood. V gene TRBV4-2 combines with J gene TRBJ2-5; D unresolved. The source of this sequence is a human donor in good health. In DNA form, the CDR3 reads TGTGCCAGCAGCCCTGATTGGGTGACCCAGTACTTC. Its translation: CASSPDWVTQYF.